This T cell receptor (beta chain) appears in the sequencing data of a study of T cell changes during pregnancy in multiple sclerosis. The CDR3 has 17 residues. Germline lookup yields CDR1 SGHDT and CDR2 YYEEEE. V lost 2 bases to trimming and J lost 0 bases, with 14 bases between them. Here immunoSEQ multiplex PCR was the method, and the copy in TCRdb shows in-frame clones only, minus some. The sample lists about 40,000 clones, about nine tenths seen once, with 1.4% in the top ten. Sequencing was performed on PBMCs (not recorded whether the cells were cultured). This sequence was found in a female donor with multiple sclerosis, enrolled in a pregnancy study. This chain connects TRBV5-6 to TRBJ2-2, with D possibly TRBD2 on 6 matching bases. CDR3 sequence reads: CASSLGGSPTNTGELFF. In nucleotides, the CDR3 is TGTGCCAGCAGCTTAGGAGGGTCCCCAACGAACACCGGGGAGCTGTTTTTT.